The next 29 T cell receptor beta chains were all read from a single sample in a study of somatic mutations in cytotoxic T cells in rheumatoid arthritis. Here immunoSEQ multiplex PCR was the method, and the copy in TCRdb shows in-frame clones only, minus some. The sample carries thousands of clones, 74% recorded once. Sample: CD8+ T cells sorted from blood. The origin of the receptors is an adult with rheumatoid arthritis.

This sequence joins TRBV7-9 and TRBJ2-4, with D possibly being TRBD1 or TRBD2 (6 bases each). V was cut by 5 bases and J by 0 bases, with 14 bases left in between. This CDR3 has 16 amino acids. The germline V gene has CDR1 SEHNR and CDR2 FQNEAQ (reference sequence). The CDR3 nucleotides are TGTGCCAGCAGCCTGTCGGGGGCCCTAGCCAAAAACATTCAGTACTTC. Its translation: CASSLSGALAKNIQYF.

The chain couples TRBV4-3 to TRBJ1-5, with 9 positions matching TRBD1. There are 15 residues in the CDR3. CDR1 LGHNA and CDR2 YSLEER come from the germline V gene. V was pared by 3 bases and J by 4 bases, with 4 bases of the junction left unmatched. The CDR3 region has the DNA TGCGCCAGCAGCCAGGGGACAGGGATAAATCAGCCCCAGCATTTT. Its protein is CASSQGTGINQPQHF.

The chain is built from TRBV11-2 and TRBJ1-5; D remains ambiguous. Trimming took 3 bases from V and 3 from J, leaving 6 bases between them. The germline CDR1 and CDR2 sequences are SGHAT and FQNNGV. The CDR3 extends over 13 amino acids. This CDR3 is CASSFSPNQPQHF. DNA of the CDR3: TGTGCCAGCAGCTTTTCCCCCAATCAGCCCCAGCATTTT. Variable domain in full (rest from reference TRBV11-2 and TRBJ1-5): EAGVAQSPRYKIIEKRQSVAFWCNPISGHATLYWYQQILGQGPKLLIQFQNNGVVDDSQLPKDRFSAERLKGVDSTLKIQPAKLEDSAVYLCASSFSPNQPQHFGDGTRLSIL.

A few counts support this clone. The CDR3 is CASTPWVSGYNSPLHF. CDR3 sequence (DNA): TGTGCCAGCACCCCATGGGTCTCAGGTTATAATTCACCCCTCCACTTT. The chain has TRBV6-6 and TRBJ1-6; D unresolved. The CDR3 loop spans 16 amino acids. The V end lost 7 bases, the J end lost 4 bases, and 17 bases lay between the germline ends. CDR1 and CDR2 from the germline V gene are MNHNY and SVGAGI (reference sequence).

The chain is built from TRBV30 and TRBJ2-5; D perhaps matches TRBD2 (5 bases). Per germline, CDR1 GTSNPN and CDR2 SVGIG (reference sequence). This CDR3 comprises 12 residues. The CDR3 DNA reads TGTGCTACCGGCGGACTTGGAGAGACCCAGTACTTC. It is translated as CATGGLGETQYF.

The rearrangement links TRBV7-3 to TRBJ2-1; D possibly uses TRBD1 or TRBD2 (5 bases each). Trimming stripped 2 bases from V and 9 bases from J, with 17 bases between. This CDR3 is built from 15 residues. Germline CDR1 is SGHTA and CDR2 is FQGTGA. The DNA for the CDR3 is TGTGCCAGCAGCTTATGGGGGTCAAGCCAGGGTGAGCAGTTCTTC. Amino acids: CASSLWGSSQGEQFF.

The chain uses TRBV2 and TRBJ2-3, with 10 bases lining up with TRBD2. The junction had 12 bases not matched to a gene; V was cut back by 4 bases and J by 2 bases. The germline CDR1 and CDR2 sequences are SNHLY and FYNNEI. This CDR3 has 18 amino acids. The CDR3 DNA reads TGTGCCAGCAGTGGCCCCCCCGGGACTAGCGATGACACAGATACGCAGTATTTT. Amino acid sequence: CASSGPPGTSDDTDTQYF.

V gene TRBV29-1 combines with J gene TRBJ2-7; no clear D. Trimming removed 3 bases at V and 7 bases at J, with 13 bases between. The CDR3 spans 12 residues. Germline lookup yields CDR1 SQVTM and CDR2 ANQGSEA. CDR3: CSVETGFTEQYF. CDR3 sequence (DNA): TGCAGCGTTGAGACTGGCTTTACAGAGCAGTACTTC.

This clone has a handful of counts. This chain uses TRBV4-1 with TRBJ1-6; perhaps TRBD1 as D (5 bases). The germline V gene encodes CDR1 MGHRA and CDR2 YSYEKL. This CDR3 region has 16 residues. The ends were cut back, 0 bases at V and 2 bases at J, with 8 bases in the middle. DNA of the CDR3: TGCGCCAGCAGCCAAGAAGGGACCACCTATAATTCACCCCTCCACTTT. Translated, it gives CASSQEGTTYNSPLHF.

The chain couples TRBV28 to TRBJ2-5, with 9 bases lining up with TRBD2. The V and J ends lost 3 bases and 5 bases, in that order; junction bases with no gene match: 7. The V gene's germline CDR1 is MDHEN and CDR2 SYDVKM. The CDR3 runs to 15 residues. CDR3 DNA: TGTGCCAGCAGTTTGGGGCGGGAGGGCCGGGAGACCCAGTACTTC. Translated: CASSLGREGRETQYF.

The genes are TRBV27 and TRBJ2-7, with no clear D. The CDR3 loop spans 14 amino acids. The germline V and J ends were trimmed by 8 bases and 1 base, with 15 bases remaining between them. Germline V gene lookup returns CDR1 MNHEY and CDR2 SMNVEV (reference sequence). CDR3 nucleotide sequence: TGTGCCAGCTCCCTGGGTCGGGTTTCCTACGAGCAGTACTTC. Translated, it gives CASSLGRVSYEQYF.

The chain has TRBV28 and TRBJ1-2, with D maybe TRBD1 (6 bases). The germline V gene encodes CDR1 MDHEN and CDR2 SYDVKM. The CDR3 has 13 residues. The ends were cut back, 4 bases at V and 8 bases at J, with 14 bases in the middle. CDR3 in DNA: TGTGCCAGCAGTTCACCAGGGGCGCCCGGCTACACCTTC. Translating it yields CASSSPGAPGYTF.

The chain uses TRBV6-4 and TRBJ1-2, with TRBD1 matching over 7 bases. Losses at the gene ends were 2 bases for V and 6 bases for J; bases not matched to a gene: 9. Per germline, CDR1 MRHNA and CDR2 SNTAGT. The CDR3 runs to 15 residues. The CDR3 DNA sequence: TGTGCCAGCAGTGACACCGGACAGGCCCTTGATGGCTACACCTTC. Its translation: CASSDTGQALDGYTF.

This chain links TRBV30 with TRBJ2-7, with TRBD1 as a possible D gene (6 bases). The CDR3 is 12 amino acids. Germline loops: CDR1 GTSNPN, CDR2 SVGIG (reference sequence). Trimming removed 3 bases from V and 3 bases from J, with 9 bases in between. Written as DNA, the CDR3 is TGTGCCTGGAGAACAGGGTACTACGAGCAGTACTTC. It is translated as CAWRTGYYEQYF.

This clone was picked up a small number of times. V gene TRBV6-5 combines with J gene TRBJ2-7; 10 nucleotides align to TRBD1. J gave up 6 bases and V 2 bases, and 4 bases lay outside the gene matches. Germline V CDR1 and CDR2: MNHEY, SVGAGI. This CDR3 contains 14 residues. The CDR3 nucleotides read TGTGCCAGCAGTTACGGGACAGGGGCTGCCGAGCAGTACTTC. Translating gives CASSYGTGAAEQYF.

The V and J genes are TRBV7-9 and TRBJ2-5, with D uncertain. CDR1 is SEHNR and CDR2 is FQNEAQ in the germline V gene (reference sequence). The CDR3 has 13 amino acids. Trimming stripped 0 bases from V and 3 bases from J, with 5 bases between. CDR3 loop: CASSLAREETQYF. CDR3 coding DNA: TGTGCCAGCAGCTTAGCCCGGGAAGAGACCCAGTACTTC.

CDR3 nucleotides: TGCGCCAGCAGAGGAGCTTACGAGCAGTACTTC. Amino acid sequence: CASRGAYEQYF. The V and J genes are TRBV10-2 and TRBJ2-7; D not resolved. V was pared by 6 bases and J by 4 bases, with 7 bases between. Germline lookup yields CDR1 WSHSY and CDR2 SAAADI. This CDR3 contains 11 residues.

The rearrangement uses TRBV27 and TRBJ2-3; D not resolved. Deletions cut 1 base from V and 2 bases from J, with 10 bases between. The CDR3 spans 15 residues. Germline V CDR1 and CDR2: MNHEY, SMNVEV (reference sequence). For the CDR3, the DNA is TGTGCCAGCAGTTTATTACGCCAGTTCACAGATACGCAGTATTTT. It codes for CASSLLRQFTDTQYF.

Written as DNA, the CDR3 is TGCGCCAGCAGCTTTGATGGGACAGCCTACAATGAGCAGTTCTTC. Residues: CASSFDGTAYNEQFF. V and J are TRBV5-1 and TRBJ2-1; 7 bases map to TRBD1. After removal of 2 bases from V and 2 bases from J, the junction contained 4 bases not matched to a gene. From germline, CDR1 is SGHRS and CDR2 YFSETQ. The CDR3 totals 15 residues.

The chain couples TRBV21-1 to TRBJ2-1; the table's TRBD1 call for D was not verified on the DNA. TRBV21-1 is a listed pseudogene. The CDR3 has 14 amino acids. CDR3 nucleotide sequence: TGTGCCAGCAGCAAAGGGAAGGGGTCGGATGAGCAGTTCTTC. Encoded protein: CASSKGKGSDEQFF.

The rearrangement links TRBV4-1 to TRBJ2-3; D gene uncertain. This CDR3 contains 13 residues. Deletions cut 4 bases from V and 4 bases from J, with 9 bases between. Germline loops: CDR1 MGHRA, CDR2 YSYEKL. CDR3 protein: CASSLARADTQYF. CDR3 DNA sequence: TGCGCCAGCAGCCTTGCAAGAGCAGATACGCAGTATTTT.

The genes are TRBV27 and TRBJ1-2; D perhaps matches TRBD1 (6 bases). Trimming removed 3 bases from V and 7 bases from J, with 24 bases in between. The CDR3 loop spans 17 amino acids. Germline CDR1 MNHEY, CDR2 SMNVEV (reference sequence). CDR3 bases: TGTGCCAGCAGTTTGGTTACAGGGAACGGAGGGTATGGTGGCTACACCTTC. Translating gives CASSLVTGNGGYGGYTF.

V usage is TRBV5-6 and J usage is TRBJ2-7, with 14 positions matching TRBD2. Germline CDR1 reads SGHDT; CDR2 reads YYEEEE. Trimming cost V 3 bases and J 7 bases; bases outside gene matches: 9. The CDR3 has 16 amino acids. This chain's CDR3 is CASSSPGTSGSWEQYF. The CDR3, as DNA: TGTGCCAGCAGCTCCCCCGGGACTAGCGGGAGTTGGGAGCAGTACTTC.

The chain links TRBV27 to TRBJ2-7; D may be TRBD2 (6 bases). Trimming pared 5 bases from V and 2 bases from J, leaving 10 bases between. The CDR3 consists of 13 residues. Germline CDR1 is MNHEY and CDR2 is SMNVEV (reference sequence). The DNA for the CDR3 is TGTGCCAGCAGTCGGCGGGGACCCTACGAGCAGTACTTC. Translated, it gives CASSRRGPYEQYF.

This chain joins TRBV2 and TRBJ2-2; 9 positions agree with TRBD1. Germline loops: CDR1 SNHLY, CDR2 FYNNEI. This CDR3 contains 15 residues. V was pared by 6 bases and J by 4 bases, with 6 bases of the junction left unmatched. The CDR3 DNA follows: TGTGCCAGCAGCACAGGGGGCACGGTCACCGGGGAGCTGTTTTTT. Translated: CASSTGGTVTGELFF. Looking up the rest from reference TRBV2 and TRBJ2-2 gives the full variable domain: EPEVTQTPSHQVTQMGQEVILRCVPISNHLYFYWYRQILGQKVEFLVSFYNNEISEKSEIFDDQFSVERPDGSNFTLKIRSTKLEDSAMYFCASSTGGTVTGELFFGEGSRLTVL.

This clone turned up a few times. This chain uses TRBV9 with TRBJ2-2, with a tentative D call TRBD1 (5 bases). Looked up from germline, CDR1 is SGDLS and CDR2 is YYNGEE. Trimming took 0 bases from V and 2 from J, leaving 8 bases between them. The CDR3 is 15 residues long. The CDR3 coding sequence is TGTGCCAGCAGCGTAGAGGGGTTAAACACCGGGGAGCTGTTTTTT. Encoded protein: CASSVEGLNTGELFF.

V is TRBV27 and J is TRBJ2-7; 12 bases agree with TRBD2. Germline values: CDR1 MNHEY, CDR2 SMNVEV (reference sequence). The ends lost 3 bases at V and 6 bases at J; junction bases unmatched: 9. The CDR3 has 16 residues. CDR3 residues: CASSLYASGRALEQYF. In nucleotides, the CDR3 is TGTGCCAGCAGTTTGTATGCTAGCGGGAGGGCTCTCGAGCAGTACTTC.

The V gene is TRBV15, the J gene TRBJ1-4, with D perhaps TRBD1 (6 bases). V shed 4 bases and J shed 6 bases, with 12 bases lying between them. The CDR3 has 14 residues. Germline V gene sequence: CDR1 LNHNV, CDR2 YYDKDF (reference sequence). CDR3 region: CATSTPGQYEKLFF. The CDR3 DNA sequence: TGTGCCACCAGCACACCGGGACAATATGAAAAACTGTTTTTT.

This sequence joins TRBV7-2 and TRBJ2-1; the match to TRBD2 covers 7 bases. The germline V gene has CDR1 SGHTA and CDR2 FQGNSA. The CDR3 length is 14 residues. Losses at the gene ends were 6 bases for V and 5 bases for J; bases not matched to a gene: 7. The DNA of the CDR3 is TGTGCCAGCAGTGGACCGGGACTAAACAATGAGCAGTTCTTC. This codes for CASSGPGLNNEQFF.